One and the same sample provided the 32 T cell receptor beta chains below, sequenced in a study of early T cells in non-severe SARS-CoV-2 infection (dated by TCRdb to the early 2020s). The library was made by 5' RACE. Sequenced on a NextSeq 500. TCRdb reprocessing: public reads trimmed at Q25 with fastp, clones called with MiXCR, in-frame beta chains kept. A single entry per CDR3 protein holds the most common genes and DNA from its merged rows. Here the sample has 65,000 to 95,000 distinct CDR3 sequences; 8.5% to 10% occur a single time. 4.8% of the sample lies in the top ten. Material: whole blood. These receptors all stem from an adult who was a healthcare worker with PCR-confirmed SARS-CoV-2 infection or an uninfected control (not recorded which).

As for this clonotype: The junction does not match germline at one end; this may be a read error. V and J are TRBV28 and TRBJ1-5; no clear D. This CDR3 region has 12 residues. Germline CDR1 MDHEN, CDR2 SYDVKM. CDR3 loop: CVSKEGSQPQHF. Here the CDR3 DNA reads TGTGTCAGCAAGGAAGGCAGCCAGCCCCAGCATTTT.

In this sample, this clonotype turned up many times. The CDR3 DNA reads as TGTGCCAGAAGGGTTTATGGCTACACCTTC. Encoded protein: CARRVYGYTF. This chain uses TRBV2 with TRBJ1-2; D gene uncertain. The length of the CDR3 is 10 residues. Germline CDR1 and CDR2: SNHLY and FYNNEI. V was clipped by 9 bases and J by 5 bases, with 7 bases between them.

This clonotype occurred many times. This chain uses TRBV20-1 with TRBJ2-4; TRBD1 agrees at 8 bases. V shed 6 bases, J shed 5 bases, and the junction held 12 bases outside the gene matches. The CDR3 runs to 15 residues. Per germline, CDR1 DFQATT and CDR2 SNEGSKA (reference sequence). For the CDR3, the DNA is TGCAGTGCCGGCCGGACAGGGTTCGATGAAAACATTCAGTACTTC. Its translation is CSAGRTGFDENIQYF.

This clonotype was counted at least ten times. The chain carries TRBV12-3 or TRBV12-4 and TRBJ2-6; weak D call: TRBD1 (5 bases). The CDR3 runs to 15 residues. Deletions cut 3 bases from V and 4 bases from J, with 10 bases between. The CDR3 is CASSFRGSGANVLTF. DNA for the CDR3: TGTGCCAGCAGTTTTAGGGGTTCGGGGGCCAACGTCCTGACTTTC.

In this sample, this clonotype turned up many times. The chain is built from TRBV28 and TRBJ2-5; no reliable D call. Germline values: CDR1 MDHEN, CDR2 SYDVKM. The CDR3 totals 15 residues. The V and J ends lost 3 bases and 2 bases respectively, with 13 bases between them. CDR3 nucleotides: TGTGCCAGCAGTTTTGATGGGGTTCGACAAGAGACCCAGTACTTC. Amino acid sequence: CASSFDGVRQETQYF.

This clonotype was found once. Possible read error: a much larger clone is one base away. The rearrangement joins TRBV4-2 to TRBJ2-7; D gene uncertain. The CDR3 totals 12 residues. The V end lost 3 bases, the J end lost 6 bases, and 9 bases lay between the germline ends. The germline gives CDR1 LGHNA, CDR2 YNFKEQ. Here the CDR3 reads CASSQNPSEQYF. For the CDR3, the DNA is TGTGCCAGCAGCCAGAACCCCAGCGAGCAGTACTTC.

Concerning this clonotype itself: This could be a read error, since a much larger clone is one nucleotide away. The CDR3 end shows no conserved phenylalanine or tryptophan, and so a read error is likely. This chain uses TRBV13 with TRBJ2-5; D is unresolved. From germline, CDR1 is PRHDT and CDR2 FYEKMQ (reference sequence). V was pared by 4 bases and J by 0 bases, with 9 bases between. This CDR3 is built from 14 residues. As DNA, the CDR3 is TGTGCCAGCAGCTCTTATCAGTACCAAGAGACCCAGTACTCC. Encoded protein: CASSSYQYQETQYS.

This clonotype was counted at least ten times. The CDR3: CASRRTGVDTGELFF. CDR3 bases: TGTGCCAGCAGGCGGACAGGGGTGGACACCGGGGAGCTGTTTTTT. The chain combines TRBV6-1 with TRBJ2-2, with TRBD1 identical over 9 bases. The CDR3 runs 15 residues. Trimming at V came to 6 bases and at J to 3 bases, leaving 5 bases not matched to a gene. Germline CDR1 reads MNHNS; CDR2 reads SASEGT.

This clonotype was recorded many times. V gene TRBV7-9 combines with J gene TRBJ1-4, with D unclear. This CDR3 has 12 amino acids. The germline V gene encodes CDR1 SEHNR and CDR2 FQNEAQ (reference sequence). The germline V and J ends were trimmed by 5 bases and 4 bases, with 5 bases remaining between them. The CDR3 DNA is TGTGCCAGCAGCGAAGATAATGAAAAACTGTTTTTT. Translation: CASSEDNEKLFF.

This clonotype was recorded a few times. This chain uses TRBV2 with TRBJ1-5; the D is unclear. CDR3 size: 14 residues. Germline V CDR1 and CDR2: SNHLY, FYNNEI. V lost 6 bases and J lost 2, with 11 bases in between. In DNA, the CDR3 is TGTGCCAGCAGCCCGGAGAGGGGCAATCAGCCCCAGCATTTT. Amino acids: CASSPERGNQPQHF.

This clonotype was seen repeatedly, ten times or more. CDR3 sequence reads: CASSPGPGADTQYF. The CDR3 DNA is TGTGCCAGCAGCCCGGGACCGGGCGCAGATACGCAGTATTTT. The chain couples TRBV14 to TRBJ2-3; TRBD1 or TRBD2 may be the D gene (5 bases each). V shed 4 bases and J shed 4 bases, with 12 bases lying between them. Germline V gene lookup returns CDR1 SGHDN and CDR2 FVKESK. This CDR3 contains 14 residues. Using reference TRBV14 and TRBJ2-3 for the parts outside the CDR3, the full variable domain is EAGVTQFPSHSVIEKGQTVTLRCDPISGHDNLYWYRRVMGKEIKFLLHFVKESKQDESGMPNNRFLAERTGGTYSTLKVQPAELEDSGVYFCASSPGPGADTQYFGPGTRLTVL.

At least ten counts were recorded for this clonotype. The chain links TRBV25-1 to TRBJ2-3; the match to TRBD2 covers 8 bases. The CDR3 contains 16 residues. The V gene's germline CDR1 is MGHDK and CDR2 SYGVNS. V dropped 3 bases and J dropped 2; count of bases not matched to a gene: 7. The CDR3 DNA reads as TGTGCCAGCAGTGACACAAGCGGGAGCCTCACAGATACGCAGTATTTT. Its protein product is CASSDTSGSLTDTQYF. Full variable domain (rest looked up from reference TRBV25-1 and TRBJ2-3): EADIYQTPRYLVIGTGKKITLECSQTMGHDKMYWYQQDPGMELHLIHYSYGVNSTEKGDLSSESTVSRIRTEHFPLTLESARPSHTSQYLCASSDTSGSLTDTQYFGPGTRLTVL.

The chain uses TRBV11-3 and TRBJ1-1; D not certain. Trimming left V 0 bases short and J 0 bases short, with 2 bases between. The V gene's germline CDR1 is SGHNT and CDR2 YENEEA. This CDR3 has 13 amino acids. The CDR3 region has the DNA TGTGCCAGCAGCTTAGAATTGAACACTGAAGCTTTCTTT. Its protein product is CASSLELNTEAFF.

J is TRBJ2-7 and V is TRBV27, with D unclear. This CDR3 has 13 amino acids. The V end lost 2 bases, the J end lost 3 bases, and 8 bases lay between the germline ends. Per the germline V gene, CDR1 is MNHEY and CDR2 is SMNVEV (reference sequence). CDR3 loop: CASSLGRIYEQYF. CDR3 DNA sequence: TGTGCCAGCAGTTTAGGACGGATCTACGAGCAGTACTTC.

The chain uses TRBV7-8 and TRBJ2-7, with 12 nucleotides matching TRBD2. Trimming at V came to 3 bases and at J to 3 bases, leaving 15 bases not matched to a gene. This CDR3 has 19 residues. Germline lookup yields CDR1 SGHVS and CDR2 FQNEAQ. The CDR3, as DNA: TGTGCCAGCAGCTTTGATTTTATGACTAGCGGGAGAGCTCGCTACGAGCAGTACTTC. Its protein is CASSFDFMTSGRARYEQYF.

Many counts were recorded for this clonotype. The chain's CDR3 is CASSPLGRGEQFF. The CDR3, as DNA: TGTGCCAGCAGCCCTTTAGGCCGGGGTGAGCAGTTCTTC. The chain links TRBV7-7 to TRBJ2-1, with D possibly matching TRBD2 (5 bases). Looked up from germline, CDR1 is SSHAT and CDR2 is FNYEAQ (reference sequence). CDR3 length: 13 amino acids. Deletions cut 5 bases from V and 9 bases from J, with 14 bases between.

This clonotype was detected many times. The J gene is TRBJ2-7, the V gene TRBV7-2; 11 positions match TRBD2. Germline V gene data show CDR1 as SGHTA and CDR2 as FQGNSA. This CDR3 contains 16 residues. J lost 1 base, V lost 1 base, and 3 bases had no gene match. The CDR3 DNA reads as TGTGCCAGCAGCTTAGGGCTAGCGGGGGGTTCCTACGAGCAGTACTTC. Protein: CASSLGLAGGSYEQYF.

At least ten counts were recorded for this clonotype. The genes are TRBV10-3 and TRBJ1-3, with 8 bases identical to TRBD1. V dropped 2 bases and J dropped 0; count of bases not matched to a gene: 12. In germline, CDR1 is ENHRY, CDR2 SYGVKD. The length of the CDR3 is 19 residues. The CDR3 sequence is CAISEPSGDRLNSGNTIYF. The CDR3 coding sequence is TGTGCCATCAGTGAGCCGAGCGGGGACAGGCTAAACTCTGGAAACACCATATATTTT.

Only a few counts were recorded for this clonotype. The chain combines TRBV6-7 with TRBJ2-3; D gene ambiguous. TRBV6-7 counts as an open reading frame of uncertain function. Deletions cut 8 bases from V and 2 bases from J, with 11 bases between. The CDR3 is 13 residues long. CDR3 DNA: TGTGCCAGCCACTTCAGTCACACAGATACGCAGTATTTT. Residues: CASHFSHTDTQYF.

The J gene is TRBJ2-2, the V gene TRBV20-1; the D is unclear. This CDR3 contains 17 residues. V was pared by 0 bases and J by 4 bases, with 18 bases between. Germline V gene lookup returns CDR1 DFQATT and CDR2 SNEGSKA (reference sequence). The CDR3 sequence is CSARDRVGLAFTGELFF. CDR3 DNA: TGCAGTGCTAGAGATAGGGTCGGGTTAGCATTCACCGGGGAGCTGTTTTTT.

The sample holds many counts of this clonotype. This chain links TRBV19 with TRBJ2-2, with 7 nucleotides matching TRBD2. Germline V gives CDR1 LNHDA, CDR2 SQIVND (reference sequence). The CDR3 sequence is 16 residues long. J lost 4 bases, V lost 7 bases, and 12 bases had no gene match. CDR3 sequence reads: CASTLHLLAPTGELFF. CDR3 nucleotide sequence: TGTGCCAGTACCCTCCACCTACTAGCGCCCACCGGGGAGCTGTTTTTT.

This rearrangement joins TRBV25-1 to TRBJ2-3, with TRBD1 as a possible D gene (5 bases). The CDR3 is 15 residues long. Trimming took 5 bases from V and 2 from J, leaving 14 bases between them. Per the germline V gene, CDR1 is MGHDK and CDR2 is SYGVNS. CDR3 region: CASSRTRRTTDTQYF. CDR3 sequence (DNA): TGTGCCAGCAGTCGGACACGCCGGACCACAGATACGCAGTATTTT. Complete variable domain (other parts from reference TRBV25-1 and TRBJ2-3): EADIYQTPRYLVIGTGKKITLECSQTMGHDKMYWYQQDPGMELHLIHYSYGVNSTEKGDLSSESTVSRIRTEHFPLTLESARPSHTSQYLCASSRTRRTTDTQYFGPGTRLTVL.

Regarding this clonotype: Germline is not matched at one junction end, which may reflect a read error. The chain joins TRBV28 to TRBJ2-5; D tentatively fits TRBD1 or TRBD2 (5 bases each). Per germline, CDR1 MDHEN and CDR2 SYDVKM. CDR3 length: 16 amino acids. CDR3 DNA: TGTGCCAGCAGTATTATGGGGACGAGGGACCAGGAGACCCAGTACTTC. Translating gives CASSIMGTRDQETQYF. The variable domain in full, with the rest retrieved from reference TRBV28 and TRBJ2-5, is DVKVTQSSRYLVKRTGEKVFLECVQDMDHENMFWYRQDPGLGLRLIYFSYDVKMKEKGDIPEGYSVSREKKERFSLILESASTNQTSMYLCASSIMGTRDQETQYFGPGTRLLVL.

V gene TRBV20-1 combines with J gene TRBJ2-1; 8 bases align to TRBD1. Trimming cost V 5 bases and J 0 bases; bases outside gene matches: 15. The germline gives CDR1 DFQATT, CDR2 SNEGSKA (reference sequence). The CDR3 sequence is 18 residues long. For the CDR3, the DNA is TGCAGTGCTCCCGGAGGTCTACAGGGGGGAATCTCCTACAATGAGCAGTTCTTC. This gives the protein CSAPGGLQGGISYNEQFF.

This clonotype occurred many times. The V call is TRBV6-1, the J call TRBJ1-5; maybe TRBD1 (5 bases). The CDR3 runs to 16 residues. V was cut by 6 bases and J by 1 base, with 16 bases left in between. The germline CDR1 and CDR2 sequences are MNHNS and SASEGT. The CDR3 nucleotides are TGTGCCAGCAGAGCCACCCGGGGACCCAGCAATCAGCCCCAGCATTTT. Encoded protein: CASRATRGPSNQPQHF.

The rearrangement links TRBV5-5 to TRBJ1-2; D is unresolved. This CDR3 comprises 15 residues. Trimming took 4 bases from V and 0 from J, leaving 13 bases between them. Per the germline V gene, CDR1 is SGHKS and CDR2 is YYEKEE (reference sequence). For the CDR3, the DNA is TGTGCCAGCAGCAGTACGACATCAGCTAACTATGGCTACACCTTC. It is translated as CASSSTTSANYGYTF.

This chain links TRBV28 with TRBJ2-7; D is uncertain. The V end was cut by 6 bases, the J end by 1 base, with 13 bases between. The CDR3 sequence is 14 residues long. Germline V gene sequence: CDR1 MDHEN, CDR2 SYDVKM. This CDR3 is CASRSPKPSYEQYF. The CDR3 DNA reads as TGTGCCAGCAGATCCCCCAAGCCGTCCTACGAGCAGTACTTC. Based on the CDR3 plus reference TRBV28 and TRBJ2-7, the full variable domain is DVKVTQSSRYLVKRTGEKVFLECVQDMDHENMFWYRQDPGLGLRLIYFSYDVKMKEKGDIPEGYSVSREKKERFSLILESASTNQTSMYLCASRSPKPSYEQYFGPGTRLTVT.

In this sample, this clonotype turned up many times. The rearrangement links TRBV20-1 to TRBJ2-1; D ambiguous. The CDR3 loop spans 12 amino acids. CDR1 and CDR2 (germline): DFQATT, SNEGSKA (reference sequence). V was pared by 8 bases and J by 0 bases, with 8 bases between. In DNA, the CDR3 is TGCAGTCCCGAGAGCTCCTACAATGAGCAGTTCTTC. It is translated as CSPESSYNEQFF.

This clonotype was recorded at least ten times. CDR3 in amino acids: CAISPAGDGVGNTEAFF. The CDR3 coding sequence is TGTGCCATCAGTCCGGCAGGGGATGGGGTTGGGAACACTGAAGCTTTCTTT. This sequence joins TRBV10-3 and TRBJ1-1; a possible D gene is TRBD1 (6 bases). The CDR3 covers 17 residues. Trimming took off 5 bases at V and 1 base at J, with 20 bases between the two ends. Germline-derived CDR1 and CDR2 are ENHRY and SYGVKD.

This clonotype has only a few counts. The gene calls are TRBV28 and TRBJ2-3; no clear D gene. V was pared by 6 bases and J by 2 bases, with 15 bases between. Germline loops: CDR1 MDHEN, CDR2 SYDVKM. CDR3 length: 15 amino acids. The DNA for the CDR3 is TGTGCCAGCAGCCCGCCTAGGCGGTCCACAGATACGCAGTATTTT. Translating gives CASSPPRRSTDTQYF.

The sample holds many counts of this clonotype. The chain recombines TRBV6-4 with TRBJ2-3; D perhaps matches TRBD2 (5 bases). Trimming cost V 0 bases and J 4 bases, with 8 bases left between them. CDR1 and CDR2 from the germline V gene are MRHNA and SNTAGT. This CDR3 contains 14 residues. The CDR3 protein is CASSDSPGSDTQYF. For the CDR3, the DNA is TGTGCCAGCAGTGACTCCCCGGGATCAGATACGCAGTATTTT.

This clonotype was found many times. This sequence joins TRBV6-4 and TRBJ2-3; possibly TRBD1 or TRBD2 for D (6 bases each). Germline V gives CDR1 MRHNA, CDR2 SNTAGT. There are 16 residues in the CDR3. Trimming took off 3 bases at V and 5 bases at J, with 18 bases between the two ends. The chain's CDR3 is CASSDEGGGGRDTQYF. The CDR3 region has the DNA TGTGCCAGCAGTGATGAAGGGGGAGGAGGACGAGATACGCAGTATTTT.